The clone carrying this TCR beta chain was counted only a few times. The record originates from a study of blood T cell repertoires in COVID-19. Looking at the study overall: COVID-19 samples from acute and convalescent phases originated in the United States, Italy and Spain. PBMCs, B-cell-depleted T cells, or T cells provided the cDNA or gDNA that made up the material.

In the original analysis: Reference gene primer amplification gave nucleated cell count estimates. TCRdb's table, derived via immunoSEQ multiplex PCR, lists solely in-frame clones and lacks some. From that table come the V and J calls and clone size; the DNA was used to work out D and trimming. The sample consists of about 250,000 clones, about 70% of them appearing once. With 5 bases clipped from V and 7 bases from J, the junction kept 3 bases outside the gene matches. Germline V gene lookup returns CDR1 ENHRY and CDR2 SYGVKD. The CDR3 runs to 14 residues. The TCR sequence derives from a woman of 80 years or more with acute or convalescent COVID-19. Sequences were obtained from peripheral blood. This rearrangement joins TRBV10-3 to TRBJ1-6; TRBD1 matches at 9 bases. The CDR3 DNA reads TGTGCCATCAGTCCGGGACAGGGCAATTCACCCCTCCACTTT. Protein: CAISPGQGNSPLHF.